This entry lists 30 T cell receptor beta chains sequenced from one sample in a study of blood T cell repertoires in COVID-19. Method: immunoSEQ multiplex PCR; TCRdb's copy keeps in-frame clones and lacks some. Counted here are 150,000 to 200,000 clones, roughly 89% occurring once; the ten biggest clones make up around 7%. The sequenced material came from peripheral blood. The receptors originated from a man aged 40-49 years with acute or convalescent COVID-19.

V and J are TRBV4-2 and TRBJ2-7, with a weak D call TRBD2 (5 bases). V was trimmed by 4 bases and J by 3 bases, leaving 10 bases between them. The CDR3 length is 13 residues. Germline CDR1 LGHNA, CDR2 YNFKEQ. The DNA of the CDR3 is TGTGCCAGCAGCCCCGCGGGCGGCTACGAGCAGTACTTC. Encoded protein: CASSPAGGYEQYF.

The genes are TRBV30 and TRBJ2-1, with TRBD2 as a possible D gene (6 bases). CDR1 and CDR2 from the germline V gene are GTSNPN and SVGIG (reference sequence). The CDR3 consists of 15 residues. V lost 0 bases and J 0 bases, leaving 9 bases between the germline ends. CDR3 nucleotides: TGTGCCTGGAGTGTGGGTAGCGGCTCCTACAATGAGCAGTTCTTC. Residues: CAWSVGSGSYNEQFF. Full variable domain (rest looked up from reference TRBV30 and TRBJ2-1): SQTIHQWPATLVQPVGSPLSLECTVEGTSNPNLYWYRQAAGRGLQLLFYSVGIGQISSEVPQNLSASRPQDRQFILSSKKLLLSDSGFYLCAWSVGSGSYNEQFFGPGTRLTVL.

CDR3 loop: CATSLRGLSYEQYF. In nucleotides, the CDR3 is TGCGCCACCTCGCTTAGGGGACTGTCCTACGAGCAGTACTTC. The chain links TRBV23-1 to TRBJ2-7, with D possibly matching TRBD2 (6 bases). TRBV23-1 is an ORF for which the function is uncertain. Between the trimmed V and J ends, which lost 10 bases and 1 base, there was a span of 17 bases. This CDR3 has 14 residues.

The CDR3 DNA reads as TGTGCCAGCAGTGAAAAGCGGACGGTTTACAATGAGCAGTTCTTC. It specifies CASSEKRTVYNEQFF. The chain carries TRBV2 and TRBJ2-1; a weak D match, TRBD2 (5 bases). Trimming removed 2 bases at V and 4 bases at J, with 12 bases between. CDR1 is SNHLY, CDR2 FYNNEI, per germline. The CDR3 is made up of 15 amino acids.

The chain employs TRBV7-9 and TRBJ1-1, with unresolved D. V was pared by 11 bases and J by 3 bases, with 10 bases between. Germline CDR1 is SEHNR and CDR2 is FQNEAQ (reference sequence). This CDR3 spans 11 amino acids. CDR3 residues: CAARHDTEAFF. CDR3 nucleotides: TGTGCCGCCAGACATGACACTGAAGCTTTCTTT.

This clone has more than one count but fewer than ten. The chain carries TRBV6-2 or TRBV6-3 and TRBJ2-2, with D possibly TRBD1 on 5 matching bases. This CDR3 contains 14 residues. The germline V gene encodes CDR1 MNHEY and CDR2 SVGEGT. Trimming took off 5 bases at V and 4 bases at J, with 11 bases between the two ends. CDR3 in amino acids: CASSPDSTTGELFF. CDR3 nucleotides: TGTGCCAGCAGTCCAGACAGTACCACCGGGGAGCTGTTTTTT.

This rearrangement joins TRBV12-5 to TRBJ1-2, with 7 bases aligning to TRBD1. Germline CDR1 LGHNT, CDR2 FRNRAP. This CDR3 comprises 16 residues. V lost 0 bases, J lost 5 bases, and 9 bases stayed unmatched. This CDR3 reads CASGLVQGGLPYGYTF. In DNA form, the CDR3 reads TGTGCTAGTGGTTTGGTCCAGGGGGGCCTTCCATATGGCTACACCTTC.

The rearrangement uses TRBV10-3 and TRBJ1-2; 10 nucleotides line up with TRBD1. The V gene end was trimmed by 5 bases and the J gene end by 10 bases; junction bases not matched to a gene: 19. There are 17 residues in the CDR3. Germline V gene sequence: CDR1 ENHRY, CDR2 SYGVKD. This CDR3 reads CAISHEGQGMPQDTYTF. CDR3 nucleotides: TGTGCCATCAGTCACGAGGGACAGGGGATGCCGCAGGATACCTACACCTTC.

V gene TRBV20-1 combines with J gene TRBJ2-5; 8 bases line up with TRBD1. Germline CDR1 reads DFQATT; CDR2 reads SNEGSKA (reference sequence). CDR3 length: 11 residues. Germline trimming cut 6 bases from V and 5 bases from J; bases unmatched to any gene: 2. CDR3 sequence reads: CSARGRETQYF. CDR3 nucleotides: TGCAGTGCCAGGGGGCGGGAGACCCAGTACTTC.

The chain combines TRBV6-5 with TRBJ1-5; D may be TRBD1 (5 bases). V was cut by 0 bases and J by 7 bases, with 7 bases left in between. Germline V gives CDR1 MNHEY, CDR2 SVGAGI. This CDR3 region has 13 residues. The CDR3 DNA reads TGTGCCAGCAGTTACTCAGGGGTCCAGCCCCAGCATTTT. Its protein is CASSYSGVQPQHF.

This clone appeared a single time. The J gene is TRBJ2-2, the V gene TRBV19; no firm D call. The CDR3 spans 14 residues. Germline V lookup: CDR1 LNHDA, CDR2 SQIVND (reference sequence). V lost 5 bases and J 4 bases, leaving 11 bases between the germline ends. As DNA, the CDR3 is TGTGCCAGTAGTCTTACAGAGTTCACCGGGGAGCTGTTTTTT. It yields the protein CASSLTEFTGELFF.

The V gene is TRBV13, the J gene TRBJ1-2; 11 nucleotides match TRBD1. V dropped 5 bases and J dropped 6; count of bases not matched to a gene: 5. The CDR3 is 14 amino acids. The germline CDR1 and CDR2 sequences are PRHDT and FYEKMQ (reference sequence). As DNA, the CDR3 is TGTGCCAGCAGCCCCGGACAGGGGGCGAATGGCTACACCTTC. It specifies CASSPGQGANGYTF.

V and J are TRBV7-8 and TRBJ1-5, with 7 bases matching TRBD1. Germline V gives CDR1 SGHVS, CDR2 FQNEAQ. The CDR3 loop spans 15 amino acids. V was clipped by 1 base and J by 4 bases; unmatched bases: 4. CDR3 in amino acids: CASSLGPGQNQPQHF. Here the CDR3 DNA reads TGTGCCAGCAGCTTAGGCCCGGGACAGAATCAGCCCCAGCATTTT.

The rearrangement uses TRBV30 and TRBJ2-7; a weak D match, TRBD1 (5 bases). Germline CDR1 reads GTSNPN; CDR2 reads SVGIG (reference sequence). The V end lost 0 bases, the J end lost 7 bases, and 10 bases lay between the germline ends. This CDR3 comprises 12 residues. The CDR3 here is CAWSVSGKEQYF. DNA for the CDR3: TGTGCCTGGAGTGTTTCAGGGAAAGAGCAGTACTTC.

The chain couples TRBV7-7 to TRBJ2-7; perhaps TRBD2 as D (5 bases). This CDR3 has 14 residues. CDR1 is SSHAT, CDR2 FNYEAQ, per germline (reference sequence). With 0 bases removed from V and 6 bases from J, the gap between germline ends came to 12 bases. This CDR3 is CASSLAPNAGEQYF. DNA of the CDR3: TGTGCCAGCAGCTTAGCCCCTAACGCGGGCGAGCAGTACTTC.

This chain uses TRBV5-1 with TRBJ2-5, with TRBD1 as a possible D gene (6 bases). The length of the CDR3 is 16 residues. Deletions cut 0 bases from V and 4 bases from J, with 16 bases between. From germline, CDR1 is SGHRS and CDR2 YFSETQ. As DNA, the CDR3 is TGCGCCAGCAGCTTGGTCCCAGGGGCGGAAAGAGAGACCCAGTACTTC. It encodes CASSLVPGAERETQYF.

The CDR3 protein is CASSYLNGNLGTDTQYF. The CDR3 bases are TGTGCCAGCAGTTACTTAAACGGGAACCTGGGAACAGATACGCAGTATTTT. The chain links TRBV6-2 or TRBV6-3 to TRBJ2-3, with D possibly being TRBD2 (5 bases). Germline CDR1 and CDR2: MNHEY and SVGEGT. This CDR3 contains 17 residues. The germline V and J ends were trimmed by 1 base and 3 bases, with 17 bases remaining between them.

The chain recombines TRBV6-5 with TRBJ2-3; 8 nucleotides align to TRBD2. Trimming removed 6 bases from V and 4 bases from J; junction bases left unmatched: 9. CDR1 and CDR2 from the germline V gene are MNHEY and SVGAGI. The CDR3 has 15 amino acids. This chain's CDR3 is CASSSKGLASDTQYF. The CDR3 nucleotides read TGTGCCAGCAGCTCAAAAGGACTAGCCTCAGATACGCAGTATTTT.

This clone was detected once. The V and J genes are TRBV19 and TRBJ2-7, with 8 bases lining up with TRBD1. Germline V gene lookup returns CDR1 LNHDA and CDR2 SQIVND (reference sequence). The J segment lost 6 bases and the V segment lost 5 bases, leaving 6 bases of the junction unmatched. CDR3 length equals 13 residues. The CDR3 loop is CASSLLQGGEQYF. In DNA form, the CDR3 reads TGTGCCAGTAGTCTCCTACAGGGGGGCGAGCAGTACTTC.

This clone was recorded only once. The chain couples TRBV7-2 to TRBJ2-1; possible D gene TRBD1, 5 bases. The CDR3 totals 14 residues. CDR1 and CDR2 (germline): SGHTA, FQGNSA. V lost 4 bases and J lost 6, with 13 bases in between. CDR3 nucleotides: TGTGCCAGCAGCTGGACACCGACCCCCAATGAGCAGTTCTTC. This encodes CASSWTPTPNEQFF.

The chain has TRBV7-3 and TRBJ2-1; D is unresolved. CDR3 size: 14 residues. From germline, CDR1 is SGHTA and CDR2 FQGTGA. The V end lost 3 bases, the J end lost 0 bases, and 6 bases lay between the germline ends. CDR3 amino acids: CASSFTGSYNEQFF. In nucleotides, the CDR3 is TGTGCCAGCAGCTTCACGGGCTCCTACAATGAGCAGTTCTTC. The full variable domain, rest sourced from reference TRBV7-3 and TRBJ2-1, is GAGVSQTPSNKVTEKGKYVELRCDPISGHTALYWYRQSLGQGPEFLIYFQGTGAADDSGLPNDRFFAVRPEGSVSTLKIQRTERGDSAVYLCASSFTGSYNEQFFGPGTRLTVL.

This clone was observed once. V and J are TRBV6-5 and TRBJ2-3; the D gene is possibly TRBD2 (6 bases). Trimming removed 4 bases from V and 0 bases from J, with 14 bases in between. The CDR3 is 16 residues long. CDR1 is MNHEY and CDR2 is SVGAGI in the germline V gene. Written as DNA, the CDR3 is TGTGCCAGCAGTTTCCATGGCGGGATGAGCACAGATACGCAGTATTTT. This translates into CASSFHGGMSTDTQYF.

The gene calls are TRBV30 and TRBJ1-2, with D possibly TRBD1 on 6 matching bases. This CDR3 is built from 13 residues. V gave up 2 bases and J gave up 7 bases, with 14 bases separating them. Germline values: CDR1 GTSNPN, CDR2 SVGIG (reference sequence). The CDR3 loop reads CAWSPGTSSGYTF. The CDR3 DNA reads as TGTGCCTGGAGTCCCGGGACATCCAGTGGCTACACCTTC.

This clone was detected a few times. CDR3 in DNA: TGTGCCAGCAGCGGATTACAGGAGAATGAAAAACTGTTTTTT. It yields the protein CASSGLQENEKLFF. This chain joins TRBV7-9 and TRBJ1-4, with TRBD1 as a possible D gene (5 bases). The CDR3 contains 14 residues. Germline CDR1 is SEHNR and CDR2 is FQNEAQ (reference sequence). Trimming took 5 bases from V and 5 from J, leaving 12 bases between them.

The chain employs TRBV5-1 and TRBJ2-2; D possibly corresponds to TRBD2 (5 bases). Germline V lookup: CDR1 SGHRS, CDR2 YFSETQ. This CDR3 has 16 amino acids. V was pared by 1 base and J by 8 bases, with 18 bases between. The CDR3 reads CASSLSNEGFLGELFF. CDR3 DNA sequence: TGCGCCAGCAGCTTGTCTAATGAGGGCTTCCTAGGGGAGCTGTTTTTT.

The rearrangement links TRBV7-2 to TRBJ1-5; D ambiguous. The V gene lost 4 bases and the J gene lost 6 bases, with 13 bases spanning the gap. From germline, CDR1 is SGHTA and CDR2 FQGNSA. This CDR3 is 14 amino acids long. CDR3 region: CASSSNRQIQPQHF. CDR3 sequence (DNA): TGTGCCAGCAGCTCCAACCGTCAGATTCAGCCCCAGCATTTT.

This clone turned up a few times. CDR3: CASSTNGAQAEAFF. As DNA, the CDR3 is TGTGCCAGCAGCACCAATGGCGCGCAGGCTGAAGCTTTCTTT. This chain uses TRBV7-8 with TRBJ1-1; D gene uncertain. The CDR3 is made up of 14 amino acids. Deletions cut 5 bases from V and 6 bases from J, with 16 bases between. In germline, CDR1 is SGHVS, CDR2 FQNEAQ.

This chain links TRBV4-1 with TRBJ1-6; 7 nucleotides line up with TRBD1. Germline CDR1 MGHRA, CDR2 YSYEKL. The CDR3 sequence is 16 residues long. V was pared by 3 bases and J by 7 bases, with 9 bases of the junction left unmatched. As DNA, the CDR3 is TGCGCCAGCAGCCAGGATCACAGGGGTGCAAATTCACCCCTCCACTTT. It is translated as CASSQDHRGANSPLHF.

This clone was seen more than once but under ten times. CDR3 protein: CASSILGNSPLHF. The DNA for the CDR3 is TGTGCCAGTAGTATACTCGGGAATTCACCCCTCCACTTT. The chain employs TRBV19 and TRBJ1-6; D is uncertain. The CDR3 length is 13 residues. The V gene lost 2 bases and the J gene lost 7 bases, with 6 bases spanning the gap. From germline, CDR1 is LNHDA and CDR2 SQIVND (reference sequence).

The rearrangement uses TRBV10-3 and TRBJ1-5; perhaps TRBD1 as D (6 bases). The CDR3 sequence is 14 residues long. V was cut by 6 bases and J by 1 base, with 10 bases left in between. CDR1 is ENHRY and CDR2 is SYGVKD in the germline V gene. CDR3 region: CAIRSGQSNQPQHF. CDR3 DNA: TGTGCCATCAGATCCGGACAGAGCAATCAGCCCCAGCATTTT.